Listed below are T cell receptor beta chains from one sample, sequenced in a study of T cells in Graves' hyperthyroidism and ophthalmopathy. TCRdb called the multiplex PCR reads again in MiXCR, with one record for every CDR3 protein. Found here are under 700,000 distinct CDR3 sequences, 46% of them singletons; the top ten hold 8.2%. The sample taken for sequencing was peripheral blood or thyroid tissue (not recorded which). Receptors were obtained from a woman under 30 with Graves' hyperthyroidism. Both conserved end residues are part of each CDR3. D genes are given only for firm matches. Not all rows give a size; the values are once, few, many and, for expanded clones, a class.

TRBJ1-2 | NA | 16 | NA | TRBV12-3/TRBV12-4 | TGTGCCAGCAGACCCGACCTGATGGTGGATCACTATGGCTACACCTTC | CASRPDLMVDHYGYTF
TRBJ1-4 | NA | 15 | NA | TRBV2 | TGTGCCAGCAGTGAAATGGGTGCAACTAATGAAAAACTGTTTTTT | CASSEMGATNEKLFF
TRBJ1-2 | many | 14 | TRBD1 | TRBV5-1 | TGCGCCAGCAGCTTGGGACAGGGGGCTGGCGGCTACACCTTC | CASSLGQGAGGYTF
TRBJ1-3 | NA | 15 | NA | TRBV7-8 | TGTGCCAGCAGCTTGGAAGCTTTGGGGGCGAACACCATATATTTT | CASSLEALGANTIYF
TRBJ1-5 | NA | 17 | TRBD1 | TRBV11-1 | TGTGCCAGCAGCAAGGGGGCCGGGACAGGAAGCAATCAGCCCCAGCATTTT | CASSKGAGTGSNQPQHF
TRBJ2-7 | few | 14 | NA | TRBV15 | TGTGCCACCAGCATCAACCGGGACTCCTACGAGCAGTACTTC | CATSINRDSYEQYF
TRBJ1-2 | many | 11 | NA | TRBV29-1 | TGCAGCGTTCCCCAGGAACGTGGCTACACCTTC | CSVPQERGYTF
TRBJ1-1 | NA | 11 | NA | TRBV7-9 | TGTGCCAGCAGCGATGGGGGCGAGGCTTTCTTT | CASSDGGEAFF
TRBJ1-1 | NA | 14 | NA | TRBV7-9 | TGTGCCAGCACCCTTACGGCAGAGAACACTGGAGCTTTCTTT | CASTLTAENTGAFF
TRBJ2-5 | once | 16 | TRBD1 | TRBV29-1 | TGCAGCGTTGGACAGGGGAATGTAGGTGGCCAAGAGACCCAGTACTTC | CSVGQGNVGGQETQYF
TRBJ1-6 | few | 11 | NA | TRBV9 | TGTGCCAGCAGCCCCGGTGGGACCCTCCACTTT | CASSPGGTLHF
TRBJ2-7 | many | 14 | NA | TRBV19 | TGTGCCAGTAGTCAAGGTGGCGGTGACTACGAGCAGTACTTC | CASSQGGGDYEQYF
TRBJ2-7 | NA | 11 | NA | TRBV20-1 | TGCAGTGCTAGCAGGAACTACGAGCAGTACTTC | CSASRNYEQYF
TRBJ2-2 | NA | 15 | NA | TRBV9 | TGTGCCAGCAGCGTAGAAGGACGAGGGACCGGGGAGCTGTTTTTT | CASSVEGRGTGELFF
TRBJ1-1 | NA | 13 | NA | TRBV21-1 | TGTGCCAGCAGCAGGGGGGGCGGGAGTGAAGCTTTCTTT | CASSRGGGSEAFF
TRBJ2-3 | NA | 14 | NA | TRBV19 | TGTGCCAGTAGTCCGACGAAGGACGCAGATACGCAGTATTTT | CASSPTKDADTQYF
TRBJ1-5 | NA | 15 | NA | TRBV14 | TGCGCCAGCAGCCAGACCGCCGAACAGGGTCAGCCCCAGCATTTT | CASSQTAEQGQPQHF
TRBJ1-1 | few | 15 | NA | TRBV20-1 | TGCAGTGCTAGAGCGGGGGCAGGGAGGGACACTGAAGCTTTCTTT | CSARAGAGRDTEAFF
TRBJ2-5 | once | 14 | TRBD1 | TRBV10-3 | TGTGCCATCAGACGGACAGGGGGCGCCGAGACCCAGTACTTC | CAIRRTGGAETQYF
TRBJ1-3 | NA | 18 | TRBD1 | TRBV7-2 | TGTGCCAGCAGCCCCGGGACAGGGGCGCCACGATCTGGAAACACCATATATTTT | CASSPGTGAPRSGNTIYF
TRBJ1-6 | NA | 14 | TRBD1 | TRBV25-1 | TGTGCCAGCAGTGGGGGGACAGGGAATTCACCCCTCCACTTT | CASSGGTGNSPLHF
TRBJ1-3 | few | 16 | NA | TRBV2 | TGTGCCAGCAGTGAGGCAGCCCTCGGCTCTGGAAACACCATATATTTT | CASSEAALGSGNTIYF